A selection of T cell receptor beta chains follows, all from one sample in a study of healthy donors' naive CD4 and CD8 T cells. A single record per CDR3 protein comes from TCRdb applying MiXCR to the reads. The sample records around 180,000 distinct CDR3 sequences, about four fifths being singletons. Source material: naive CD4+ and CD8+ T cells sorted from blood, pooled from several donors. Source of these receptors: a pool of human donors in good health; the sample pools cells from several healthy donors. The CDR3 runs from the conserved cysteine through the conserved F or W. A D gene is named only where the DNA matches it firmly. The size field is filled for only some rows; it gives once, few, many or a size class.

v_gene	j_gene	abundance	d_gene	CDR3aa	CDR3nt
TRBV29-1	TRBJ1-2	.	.	CSAHFTDSTYGYTF	TGCAGCGCCCATTTCACAGATTCAACCTATGGCTACACCTTC
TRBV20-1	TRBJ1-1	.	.	CSAPTFLGSGNTEAFF	TGCAGTGCTCCGACATTTCTAGGTTCGGGAAACACTGAAGCTTTCTTT
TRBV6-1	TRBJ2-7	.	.	CASSFQTGTIDEQYF	TGTGCCAGCTCCTTCCAGACCGGGACGATCGACGAGCAGTACTTC
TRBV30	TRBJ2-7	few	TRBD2	CAWNGGRPHEQYF	TGTGCCTGGAACGGCGGGAGACCCCACGAGCAGTACTTC
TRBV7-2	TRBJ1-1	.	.	CASSLAIGMGAEAFF	TGTGCCAGCAGCTTAGCTATAGGCATGGGGGCTGAAGCTTTCTTT
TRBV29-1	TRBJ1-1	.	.	CSVESRLQGPNTEAFF	TGCAGCGTTGAATCCAGGCTACAGGGCCCCAACACTGAAGCTTTCTTT
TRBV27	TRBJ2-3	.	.	CASSTIGLLSTQYF	TGTGCCAGCAGTACTATCGGACTGTTGAGTACGCAGTATTTT
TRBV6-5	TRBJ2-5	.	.	CASSYSAGRSQETQYF	TGTGCCAGCAGTTACTCGGCAGGACGGTCCCAAGAGACCCAGTACTTC
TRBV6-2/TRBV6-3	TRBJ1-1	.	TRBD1	CASSDDRGTEAFF	TGTGCCAGCAGTGACGACAGGGGAACTGAAGCTTTCTTT
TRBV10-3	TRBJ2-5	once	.	CAIGNREGETQYF	TGTGCCATCGGCAACAGGGAGGGGGAGACCCAGTACTTC
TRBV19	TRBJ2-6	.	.	CASRFSGANVLTF	TGTGCCAGTAGGTTCTCTGGGGCCAACGTCCTGACTTTC
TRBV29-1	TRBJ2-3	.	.	CSVAPGTDTQYF	.
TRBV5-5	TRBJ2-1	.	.	CASTLGYNEQFF	TGTGCCAGCACCCTCGGGTACAATGAGCAGTTCTTC
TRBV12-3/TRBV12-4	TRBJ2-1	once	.	CASSPIGGLAYNEQFF	TGTGCCAGCAGCCCTATCGGTGGGTTAGCCTACAATGAGCAGTTCTTC
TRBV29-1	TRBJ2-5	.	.	CSVDWAEKETQYF	TGCAGCGTTGACTGGGCGGAAAAAGAGACCCAGTACTTC
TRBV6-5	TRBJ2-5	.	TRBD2	CASSSLAGKVETQYF	TGTGCCAGCAGTTCTCTAGCGGGGAAGGTAGAGACCCAGTACTTC
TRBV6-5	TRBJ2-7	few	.	CASTYGPHYEQYF	TGTGCCAGCACCTACGGCCCCCACTACGAGCAGTACTTC
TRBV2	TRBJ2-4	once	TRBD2	CASVRDSGREDIQYF	TGTGCCAGCGTGCGGGATAGCGGGAGGGAAGACATTCAGTACTTC
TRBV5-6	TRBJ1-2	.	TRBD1	CASYNRDSDYGYTF	TGTGCCAGCTACAATAGGGACAGCGACTATGGCTACACCTTC
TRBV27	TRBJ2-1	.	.	CASSDRSASSYNEQFF	TGTGCCAGCAGCGACCGGTCAGCGAGCTCCTACAATGAGCAGTTCTTC
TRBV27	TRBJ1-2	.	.	CASSLSWGTYGYTF	TGTGCCAGCAGTCTATCGTGGGGGACTTATGGCTACACCTTC
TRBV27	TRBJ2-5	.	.	CASSLVAGIGQETQYF	TGTGCCAGCAGTTTGGTGGCAGGTATCGGCCAAGAGACCCAGTACTTC
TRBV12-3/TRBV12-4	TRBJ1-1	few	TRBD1	CASSPRQGMNTEAFF	TGTGCCAGTAGTCCCAGACAGGGGATGAACACTGAAGCTTTCTTT
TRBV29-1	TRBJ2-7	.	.	CSVSMTAYEQYF	TGCAGCGTTTCAATGACAGCCTACGAGCAGTACTTC
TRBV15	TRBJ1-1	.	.	CATSVNRNTEAFF	TGTGCCACCAGCGTAAACAGGAACACTGAAGCTTTCTTT
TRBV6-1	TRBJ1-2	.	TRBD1	CASSDLSTGQGTNYGYTF	TGTGCCAGCAGTGACCTCTCTACGGGACAGGGGACTAACTATGGCTACACCTTC
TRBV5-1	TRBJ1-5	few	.	CASSLDLSSNQPQHF	TGCGCCAGCAGCTTGGACCTCTCGAGCAATCAGCCCCAGCATTTT
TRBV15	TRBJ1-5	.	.	CATTLDLTDQHF	TGTGCCACTACCTTAGACCTTACCGACCAGCATTTT
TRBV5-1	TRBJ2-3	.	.	CASSLETSSTDTQYF	TGCGCCAGCAGCTTGGAAACTTCTAGCACAGATACGCAGTATTTT
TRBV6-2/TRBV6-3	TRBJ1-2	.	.	CASSSPWGGDGYTF	TGTGCCAGCAGCTCCCCTTGGGGCGGGGATGGCTACACCTTC
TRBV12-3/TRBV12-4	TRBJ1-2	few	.	CASSSGVGNYGYTF	TGTGCCAGCAGTTCAGGGGTCGGTAACTATGGCTACACCTTC
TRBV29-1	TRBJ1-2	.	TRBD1	CSVKGRDRAYGYTF	TGCAGCGTCAAAGGCCGGGACAGGGCTTATGGCTACACTTTC
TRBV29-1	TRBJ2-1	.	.	CSVETGEQFF	TGCAGCGTTGAAACGGGCGAGCAGTTCTTC
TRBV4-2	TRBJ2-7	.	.	CASSQVLQDEQYF	TGTGCCAGCAGCCAAGTACTGCAGGACGAGCAGTACTTC
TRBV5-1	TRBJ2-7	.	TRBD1	CASSLVQGAYEQYF	TGCGCCAGCAGCTTGGTGCAGGGGGCATACGAGCAGTACTTC